These 8 T cell receptor beta chains came from one sample sequenced in a study of cytomegalovirus exposure and HLA in healthy donors. The primer mix had 60 Vbeta and 13 Jbeta primers. Generated by immunoSEQ multiplex PCR, the TCRdb table keeps only in-frame clones and is missing some. Counted here are some 130,000 clones, roughly 80% occurring once; the ten biggest clones make up around 3%. The source material was PBMCs. These receptors came from a man between 35 and 55 years old in good health and CMV-seronegative.

The chain uses TRBV7-9 and TRBJ2-5; unclear D gene. CDR3 length: 13 residues. The germline gives CDR1 SEHNR, CDR2 FQNEAQ (reference sequence). Trimming took 2 bases from V and 5 from J, leaving 9 bases between them. DNA for the CDR3: TGTGCCAGCAGCTTAATAGTCGGTGAGACCCAGTACTTC. Protein: CASSLIVGETQYF. The entire variable domain, with the rest obtained from reference TRBV7-9 and TRBJ2-5, is as follows: DTGVSQNPRHKITKRGQNVTFRCDPISEHNRLYWYRQTLGQGPEFLTYFQNEAQLEKSRLLSDRFSAERPKGSFSTLEIQRTEQGDSAMYLCASSLIVGETQYFGPGTRLLVL.

CDR3 in amino acids: CATVPDIGGTVTLTF. The CDR3 DNA reads as TGTGCCACCGTCCCGGATATTGGAGGGACAGTCACTCTAACCTTC. This rearrangement joins TRBV15 to TRBJ1-2; TRBD1 matches 7 bases. This CDR3 has 15 amino acids. V lost 8 bases to trimming and J lost 14 bases; unmatched junction nucleotides: 23. CDR1 and CDR2 (germline): LNHNV, YYDKDF (reference sequence).

V and J are TRBV28 and TRBJ2-5; tentatively, D is TRBD2 (5 bases). Germline V gene data show CDR1 as MDHEN and CDR2 as SYDVKM. V shed 0 bases and J shed 4 bases, with 15 bases lying between them. The CDR3 totals 16 residues. Written as DNA, the CDR3 is TGTGCCAGCAGTTTATGGTCAGGAGGTACAAGAGAGACCCAGTACTTC. This sequence encodes CASSLWSGGTRETQYF.

Only a few counts were recorded for this clone. The gene calls are TRBV7-8 and TRBJ1-1; D remains unclear. The CDR3 contains 13 residues. Germline V gives CDR1 SGHVS, CDR2 FQNEAQ. V lost 3 bases to trimming and J lost 1 base, with 6 bases between them. The CDR3 DNA reads as TGTGCCAGCAGCTTGGAGGGGAACACTGAAGCTTTCTTT. Its translation is CASSLEGNTEAFF.

V usage is TRBV7-7 and J usage is TRBJ2-2; the match to TRBD1 covers 7 bases. Losses at the gene ends were 8 bases for V and 2 bases for J; bases not matched to a gene: 11. The germline V gene has CDR1 SSHAT and CDR2 FNYEAQ (reference sequence). The CDR3 runs 16 residues. CDR3 loop: CASGTPTGRNTGELFF. The CDR3 DNA reads as TGTGCCAGCGGCACACCGACAGGGCGCAACACCGGGGAGCTGTTTTTT.

The V gene is TRBV28, the J gene TRBJ2-1; TRBD1 matches at 7 bases. The trim removed 6 bases at V and 6 bases at J, leaving 14 bases unmatched. Germline V gene data show CDR1 as MDHEN and CDR2 as SYDVKM. CDR3 length: 16 amino acids. CDR3 nucleotides: TGTGCCAGCAGAACCACAGGGGCGGTTACAGTCAATGAGCAGTTCTTC. Its translation: CASRTTGAVTVNEQFF. The entire variable domain, with the rest obtained from reference TRBV28 and TRBJ2-1, is as follows: DVKVTQSSRYLVKRTGEKVFLECVQDMDHENMFWYRQDPGLGLRLIYFSYDVKMKEKGDIPEGYSVSREKKERFSLILESASTNQTSMYLCASRTTGAVTVNEQFFGPGTRLTVL.

V is TRBV19 and J is TRBJ1-1; tentative D call: TRBD1 (5 bases). V lost 7 bases and J 7 bases, leaving 19 bases between the germline ends. In germline, CDR1 is LNHDA, CDR2 SQIVND (reference sequence). The CDR3 has 14 residues. CDR3 sequence (DNA): TGTGCCAGTACATATGTTGGGGGGTCCAATGAAGCTTTCTTT. Translating gives CASTYVGGSNEAFF.

The chain has TRBV6-6 and TRBJ1-2; TRBD1 matches at 8 bases. The V gene end was trimmed by 6 bases and the J gene end by 8 bases; junction bases not matched to a gene: 8. The CDR3 consists of 13 residues. Germline CDR1 is MNHNY and CDR2 is SVGAGI (reference sequence). This CDR3 reads CASRTGQGEGYTF. For the CDR3, the DNA is TGTGCCAGCAGAACCGGACAGGGAGAGGGCTACACCTTC.